A single sample gave rise to the 6 T cell receptor beta chains below, sequenced in a study of cytomegalovirus exposure and HLA in healthy donors (dated by TCRdb to the late 2010s). Libraries were built with the immunoSEQ multiplex PCR assay. The multiplex PCR relied on a mix of 60 forward primers for TCR Vbeta segments and 13 reverse primers for TCR Jbeta segments. As stored in TCRdb, this immuneACCESS dataset retains in-frame rearrangements with V and J assigned. A fraction of the clones does not appear; measured against another copy, unresolved V genes explain less than half of the discrepancy, and the remainder lacks a known reason. Recorded for this sample are about 110,000 clones; about 73% of them occurred a single time. Less than 4.5% of the sample is taken by the ten largest. The sample consisted of PBMCs. Receptor source: a woman aged 40-49 years in good health and CMV-seronegative.

The table lists this clone with a few counts. The rearrangement links TRBV7-9 to TRBJ2-7; a weak D match, TRBD2 (5 bases). Trimming pared 1 base from V and 2 bases from J, leaving 9 bases between. The CDR3 runs 14 residues. Germline V gene lookup returns CDR1 SEHNR and CDR2 FQNEAQ (reference sequence). The CDR3 loop reads CASSLGESAYEQYF. CDR3 DNA: TGTGCCAGCAGCTTAGGGGAGTCCGCCTACGAGCAGTACTTC. The variable domain in full, with the rest retrieved from reference TRBV7-9 and TRBJ2-7, is DTGVSQNPRHKITKRGQNVTFRCDPISEHNRLYWYRQTLGQGPEFLTYFQNEAQLEKSRLLSDRFSAERPKGSFSTLEIQRTEQGDSAMYLCASSLGESAYEQYFGPGTRLTVT.

This chain uses TRBV6-5 with TRBJ1-4, with D perhaps matching TRBD1 (6 bases). Per the germline V gene, CDR1 is MNHEY and CDR2 is SVGAGI. Deletions cut 4 bases from V and 2 bases from J, with 11 bases between. CDR3 length: 15 amino acids. The CDR3 loop is CASSFQGRTNEKLFF. The CDR3 DNA follows: TGTGCCAGCAGTTTCCAGGGGCGTACTAATGAAAAACTGTTTTTT.

This clone was detected only once. The CDR3 bases are TGTGCCAGCAGCTCTGACAGGGGGGCCAGTCAGCCCCAGCATTTT. It is translated as CASSSDRGASQPQHF. The chain employs TRBV5-6 and TRBJ1-5; 9 bases agree with TRBD1. V was clipped by 3 bases and J by 6 bases; unmatched bases: 7. Germline V lookup: CDR1 SGHDT, CDR2 YYEEEE. This CDR3 spans 15 amino acids.

The chain has TRBV5-1 and TRBJ1-5, with D possibly being TRBD1 (6 bases). Trimming shortened V by 1 base and J by 1 base, and 9 bases separated the two germline ends. Germline CDR1 is SGHRS and CDR2 is YFSETQ. The CDR3 runs 15 residues. The CDR3 spells CASSLSGESNQPQHF. The CDR3 bases are TGCGCCAGCAGCTTGTCAGGGGAGAGCAATCAGCCCCAGCATTTT.

This clone was detected only once. The rearrangement joins TRBV18 to TRBJ1-2; a weak D match, TRBD1 (6 bases). CDR3 length equals 14 residues. Germline V gene data show CDR1 as KGHSH and CDR2 as LQKENI. Trimming removed 3 bases at V and 8 bases at J, with 16 bases between. CDR3 sequence: CASSPGQLTIGYTF. The CDR3, as DNA: TGTGCCAGCTCACCTGGACAGCTAACTATAGGCTACACCTTC.

The V gene is TRBV5-1, the J gene TRBJ1-5; D remains ambiguous. Trimming left V 4 bases short and J 0 bases short, with 11 bases between. Germline CDR1 and CDR2: SGHRS and YFSETQ. This CDR3 contains 15 residues. The CDR3, as DNA: TGCGCCAGCAGCCCCTCCGGCGGTAGCAATCAGCCCCAGCATTTT. It specifies CASSPSGGSNQPQHF.